A single T cell receptor beta chain is shown here with its context. This sample is part of a study of blood T cell repertoires in COVID-19. The germline V gene has CDR1 LNHDA and CDR2 SQIVND (reference sequence). Between the trimmed V and J ends, which lost 6 bases and 8 bases, there was a span of 13 bases. The CDR3 has 13 residues. Sequencing was performed with immunoSEQ multiplex PCR; in TCRdb, only in-frame clones are kept and a portion is missing. In the table there are some 90,000 clones, more than 80% of which are singletons. Seattle researchers signed up patients amid active infection and tracked them longitudinally.

V gene TRBV19 combines with J gene TRBJ1-4; D call uncertain. The source of this sequence is a man between 45 and 60 years old with COVID-19, enrolled during active disease. Sequencing used peripheral blood. The DNA for the CDR3 is TGTGCCAGTAGCCTCCTCCCACAGGAAAAACTGTTTTTT. The encoded protein is CASSLLPQEKLFF.